This T cell receptor beta chain comes out of a study of molecular identifiers for immune sequencing clone quantification. Each CDR3 protein is one row after TCRdb ran MiXCR on the PCR reads. The table records a few hundred thousand distinct CDR3 sequences, roughly a quarter of them present only once. CDR3 length: 14 residues. CDR1 is KGHDR, CDR2 SFDVKD, per germline. Trimming shortened V by 6 bases and J by 0 bases, and 8 bases separated the two germline ends. The clonotype comes from a human donor in good health. Some libraries in this study had Jurkat cell RNA spiked in. The chain combines TRBV24-1 with TRBJ1-5; D gene unclear. The source material was naive CD8+ T cells from blood, with Jurkat cell RNA spiked in. Specified subset: FACS-sorted CD8+CD4-CCR7+CD45RA+ naive T cells. The CDR3 loop is CATSSANSNQPQHF. The CDR3 coding sequence is TGTGCCACCAGTTCTGCGAATAGCAATCAGCCCCAGCATTTT.